The clone carrying this TCR beta chain was observed at least ten times. TCRdb re-called the 5' RACE reads with MiXCR, one entry per CDR3 protein. The table lists hundreds of thousands of distinct CDR3 sequences, under 9% of them singletons. This sample stems from a study of identical twins. This CDR3 comprises 15 residues. Germline loops: CDR1 SGHVS, CDR2 FNYEAQ. V was pared by 5 bases and J by 0 bases, with 14 bases between. These records were also assigned to another study, of yellow fever vaccine responses in identical twins.

The chain carries TRBV7-6 and TRBJ2-7; the D is unclear. Sequenced sample: PBMCs. The receptor comes from a woman between 18 and 29 years old in good health. As DNA, the CDR3 is TGTGCCAGCAGCCCCGCTGGCGTGAGCTCCTACGAGCAGTACTTC. Its translation: CASSPAGVSSYEQYF.